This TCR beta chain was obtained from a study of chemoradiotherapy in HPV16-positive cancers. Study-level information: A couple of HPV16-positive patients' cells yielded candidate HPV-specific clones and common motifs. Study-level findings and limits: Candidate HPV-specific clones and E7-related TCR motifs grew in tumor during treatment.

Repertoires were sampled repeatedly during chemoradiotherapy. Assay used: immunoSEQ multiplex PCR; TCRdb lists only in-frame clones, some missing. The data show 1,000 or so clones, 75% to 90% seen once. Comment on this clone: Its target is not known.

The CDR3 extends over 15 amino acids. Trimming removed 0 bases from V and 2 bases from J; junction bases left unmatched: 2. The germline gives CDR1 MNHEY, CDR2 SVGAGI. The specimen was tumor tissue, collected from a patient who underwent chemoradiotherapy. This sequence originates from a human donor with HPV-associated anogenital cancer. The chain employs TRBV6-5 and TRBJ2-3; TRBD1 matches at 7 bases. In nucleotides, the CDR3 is TGTGCCAGCAGTTACTCGGGACAGATCACAGATACGCAGTATTTT. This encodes CASSYSGQITDTQYF.